This T cell receptor beta chain was found in a study of CD8 T cells in ankylosing spondylitis. Regarding the study as a whole: It appeared that ankylosing spondylitis blood was characterized by a TCR beta motif of under ten highly homologous variants.

From the 5' RACE reads, TCRdb called clonotypes with MiXCR, one entry per CDR3 protein. This sample has about 800,000 distinct CDR3 sequences, with approximately 12% found just once. The CDR3 has 18 amino acids. Trimming took 1 base from V and 1 from J; bases not matched to a gene: 9. The germline gives CDR1 MNHEY, CDR2 SVGAGI. Remarks on this clonotype: Its matching antigen is unknown.

The source material was blood, either unsorted or a sorted T cell fraction (not recorded which). The sequence derives from a male donor with ankylosing spondylitis. The chain recombines TRBV6-5 with TRBJ2-1; 8 positions match TRBD2. For the CDR3, the DNA is TGTGCCAGCAGTTACTTCCCGTATAGCGGGGAGTCCTACAATGAGCAGTTCTTC. It yields the protein CASSYFPYSGESYNEQFF.